This is a list of T cell receptor beta chains from one sample in a study of shared clonotypes between healthy human individuals. Data came from immunoSEQ multiplex PCR; TCRdb stores just in-frame clones and leaves some out. Here the sample spans 1,100,000 or so clones, about 80% being singletons. The sequencing sample was made of memory CD4+ T cells from PBMCs. The receptors come from a man aged 18 to 29 in good health. Some clones in this sample may be carry-over from other donors' samples. CDR3s include the opening cysteine and the closing phenylalanine or tryptophan. D genes are given only for firm matches. Part of the rows lack a size; the others show once, few, many or a class for expanded clones.

TRBJ1-1 | few | NA | TRBV9 | TGTGCCAGCAGCCGGGGGATTGGCACTGAAGCTTTCTTT | CASSRGIGTEAFF
TRBJ2-1 | NA | NA | TRBV7-2 | TGTGCCAGCAGCTTAATAGACAGAGGGCTGCAGTTCTTC | CASSLIDRGLQFF
TRBJ1-1 | NA | NA | TRBV19 | TGTGCCAGTAGTCCCTCCCATGGGGCGGTAGCTTTCTTT | CASSPSHGAVAFF
TRBJ2-5 | NA | NA | TRBV5-1 | TGCGCCAGCAGCTTGGCGCTGGTCGCGGAGACCCAGTACTTC | CASSLALVAETQYF
TRBJ2-7 | NA | TRBD1 | TRBV5-5 | TGTGCCAGCAGTTTACAGGGGAACTCCTACGAGCAGTACTTC | CASSLQGNSYEQYF
TRBJ2-3 | NA | NA | TRBV30 | TGTGCCTGGACCCCCCGGCCCATACGAGTCGATACGCAGTATTTT | CAWTPRPIRVDTQYF
TRBJ2-7 | NA | NA | TRBV5-1 | TGCGCCAGCAGCTTGGCCCCATGGTCCTACGAGCAGTACTTC | CASSLAPWSYEQYF
TRBJ1-1 | NA | NA | TRBV25-1 | TGTGCCAGCAGTGAATGGAGGAACACTGAAGCTTTCTTT | CASSEWRNTEAFF
TRBJ2-1 | NA | NA | TRBV7-9 | TGTGCCAGCAGCCCCATAACTAGCTCTTACAATGAGCAGTTCTTC | CASSPITSSYNEQFF
TRBJ2-3 | NA | NA | TRBV19 | TGTGCCAGTAGTGTAGAGGGAGATACGCAGTATTTT | CASSVEGDTQYF
TRBJ2-5 | few | NA | TRBV7-2 | TGTGCCAGCAGCCCAACGGTGGGGCAAGAGACCCAGTACTTC | CASSPTVGQETQYF
TRBJ2-5 | NA | NA | TRBV5-4 | NA | CASSLGVAGGSRYF
TRBJ2-5 | NA | TRBD1 | TRBV7-3 | TGTGCCAGCAGCATGACAGGGGGCTCGGGAGAGCAGTACTTC | CASSMTGGSGEQYF